This TCR beta chain was sequenced during a study of PD-1 blockade in mismatch repair-deficient tumors. Germline V gives CDR1 SGHTA, CDR2 FQGNSA. This CDR3 contains 15 residues. V dropped 5 bases and J dropped 3; count of bases not matched to a gene: 6. Repertoires were generated with immunoSEQ multiplex PCR, while TCRdb's copy carries only in-frame clones and drops some. The sample contains more than 90,000 clones, over 60% of which appear only once. The chain couples TRBV7-2 to TRBJ2-4, with 8 bases lining up with TRBD2. Sequenced here: peripheral blood, sampled around 60 weeks after starting pembrolizumab. The receptor was derived from an adult with mismatch repair-deficient cancer. Written as DNA, the CDR3 is TGTGCCAGCAGCGTTACGGCGGGAGGCAAAAACATTCAGTACTTC. Its translation is CASSVTAGGKNIQYF.